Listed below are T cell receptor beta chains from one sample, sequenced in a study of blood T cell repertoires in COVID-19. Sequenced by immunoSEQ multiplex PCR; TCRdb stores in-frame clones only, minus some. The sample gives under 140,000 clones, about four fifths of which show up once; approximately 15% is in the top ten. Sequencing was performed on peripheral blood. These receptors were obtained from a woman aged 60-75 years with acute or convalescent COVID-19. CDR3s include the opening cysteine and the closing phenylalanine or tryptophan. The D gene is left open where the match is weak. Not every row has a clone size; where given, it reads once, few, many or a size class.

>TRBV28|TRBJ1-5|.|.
TGTGCCAGCATCACGACAGGACGGAATCAGCCCCAGCATTTT
CASITTGRNQPQHF
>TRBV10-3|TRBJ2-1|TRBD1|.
TGTGCCATCAGTGAGTTCGCGGGACAGGGAAGCAATGAGCAGTTCTTC
CAISEFAGQGSNEQFF
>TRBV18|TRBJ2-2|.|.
TGTGCCAGCTCACCATTTCGGACCGGGGAGCTGTTTTTT
CASSPFRTGELFF
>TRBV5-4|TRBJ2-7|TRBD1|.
TGTGCCAGCAGCCAACAGGGGGAGCAGTACTTC
CASSQQGEQYF
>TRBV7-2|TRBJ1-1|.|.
TGTGCCAGCAGCCCGGCGAGGGACACTGAAGCTTTCTTT
CASSPARDTEAFF
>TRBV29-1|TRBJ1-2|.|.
TGCAGCGTTGCAGGACAGAGCTCCTATGGCTACACCTTC
CSVAGQSSYGYTF
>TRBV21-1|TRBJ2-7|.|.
TGTGCCAGTCATATGACAGTCCACGAGCAGTACTTC
CASHMTVHEQYF
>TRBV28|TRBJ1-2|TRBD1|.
TGTGCCAGCAGTTCCCCGGGACAGGGGGTTTATGGCTACACCTTC
CASSSPGQGVYGYTF
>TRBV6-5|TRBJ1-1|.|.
TGTGCCAGCAGGCGGGGTGCCCACACTGAAGCTTTCTTT
CASRRGAHTEAFF
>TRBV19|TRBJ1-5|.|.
TGTGCCAGTAGTATAGACGAGGGTCCAGGTCAGCCCCAGCATTTT
CASSIDEGPGQPQHF
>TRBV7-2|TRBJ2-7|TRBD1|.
TGTGCCAGCAGCACCCGCCGGGACAGACCTAACTACGAGCAGTACTTC
CASSTRRDRPNYEQYF
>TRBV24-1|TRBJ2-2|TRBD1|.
TGTGCCACCAGTGACTATGACAGGGTAGGCCCCGGGGAGCTGTTTTTT
CATSDYDRVGPGELFF
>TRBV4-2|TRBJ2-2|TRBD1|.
TGTGCCAGCAGCTCCGACCGGGACAGGTACACCGGGGAGCTGTTTTTT
CASSSDRDRYTGELFF
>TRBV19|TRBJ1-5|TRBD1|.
TGTGCCAGCAGTCGAGGTGACAGGGGCAATCAGCCCCAGCATTTT
CASSRGDRGNQPQHF
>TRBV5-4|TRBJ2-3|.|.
TGTGCCAGCAGCTTGGGAGCGCCCGGCCCAGATACGCAGTATTTT
CASSLGAPGPDTQYF
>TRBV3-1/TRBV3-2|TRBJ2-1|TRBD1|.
TGTGCCAGCAGCCGGACAGGGGGCGTCGGCAATGAGCAGTTCTTC
CASSRTGGVGNEQFF
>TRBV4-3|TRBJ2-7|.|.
TGCGCCAGCAGCCAGGGGCTTGAAAGTCGCTACGAGCAGTACTTC
CASSQGLESRYEQYF
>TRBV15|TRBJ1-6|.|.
TGTGCCACCAGCAGAGATGGCAGGTTTAACTCACCCCTCCACTTT
CATSRDGRFNSPLHF
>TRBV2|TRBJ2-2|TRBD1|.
TGTGCCAGCAGCCCACAGGGGCGGGACACCGGGGAGCTGTTTTTT
CASSPQGRDTGELFF
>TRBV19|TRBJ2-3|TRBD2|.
TGTGCCAGTAGTATAACCCCGACTAGCGGGTATTCTAGCACAGATACGCAGTATTTT
CASSITPTSGYSSTDTQYF
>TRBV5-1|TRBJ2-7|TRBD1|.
TGCGCCAGCAGCTCGGGACAGGAGATTGGAGAGCAGTACTTC
CASSSGQEIGEQYF
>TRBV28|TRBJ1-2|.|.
TGTGCCAGTCTATTACAGGGTCGAGGTGATGGCTACACCTTC
CASLLQGRGDGYTF
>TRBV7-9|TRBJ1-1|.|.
TGTGCCAGCAGCTTTGGGCCCAGGGGAACTGAAGCTTTCTTT
CASSFGPRGTEAFF
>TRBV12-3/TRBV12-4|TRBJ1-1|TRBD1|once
TGTGCCAGCAATCCGGGACAGGGGGCTTTCTTT
CASNPGQGAFF
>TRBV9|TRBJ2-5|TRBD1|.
TGTGCCAGCAGCACTCGGGACAGGCAGGGGGAGACCCAGTACTTC
CASSTRDRQGETQYF
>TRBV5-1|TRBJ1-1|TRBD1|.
TGCGCCAGCAGGAAGTGGACAGGGGGGGACACTGAAGCTTTCTTT
CASRKWTGGDTEAFF
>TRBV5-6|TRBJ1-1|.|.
TGTGCCAGCAGCCCCGGGACAACCGGAGGCACTGAAGCTTTCTTT
CASSPGTTGGTEAFF
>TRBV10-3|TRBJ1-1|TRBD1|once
TGTGCCATCAGTGGTGGACAGGACACTGAAGCTTTCTTT
CAISGGQDTEAFF
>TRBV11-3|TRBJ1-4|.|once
TGTGCCAGCAGCTTAGATTCGGCGGATGCAACTAATGAAAAACTGTTTTTT
CASSLDSADATNEKLFF
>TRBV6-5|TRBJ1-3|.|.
TGTGCCAGCATTCGGGGAGAAACTGGAAACACCATATATTTT
CASIRGETGNTIYF
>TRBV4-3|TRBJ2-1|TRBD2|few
TGCGCCAGCAGCCAAGGATCACTAGCGGGGGGGGACAATGAGCAGTTCTTC
CASSQGSLAGGDNEQFF
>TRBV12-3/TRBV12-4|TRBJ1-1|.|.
TGTGCCAGCAGTTTAGCGCGACAGGAAGCTTTCTTT
CASSLARQEAFF
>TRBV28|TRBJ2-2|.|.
TGTGCCAGCACCAACACGAACACCGGGGAGCTGTTTTTT
CASTNTNTGELFF
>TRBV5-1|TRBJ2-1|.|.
TGCGCCAGCAGCTTGGCGGTTGCTGGGCAGGGCAATGAGCAGTTCTTC
CASSLAVAGQGNEQFF
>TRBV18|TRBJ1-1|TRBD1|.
TGTGCCAGCTCACCACCAGAGGGGACAGTGTTCACTGAAGCTTTCTTT
CASSPPEGTVFTEAFF
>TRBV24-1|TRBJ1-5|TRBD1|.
TGTGCCACCAGTGATTTCGGGACAGTGAATCAGCCCCAGCATTTT
CATSDFGTVNQPQHF
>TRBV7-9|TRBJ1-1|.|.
TGTGCCAGCAGCTTTGGGGCCTACACTGAAGCTTTCTTT
CASSFGAYTEAFF
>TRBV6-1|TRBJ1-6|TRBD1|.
TGTGCCAGCAGAGACAGGGTGCGGGATTCACCCCTCCACTTT
CASRDRVRDSPLHF
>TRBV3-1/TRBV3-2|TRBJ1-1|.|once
TGTGCCAGCAGCCAAGGGGTTTGGACTCCAGCTTCGAACACTGAAGCTTTCTTT
CASSQGVWTPASNTEAFF
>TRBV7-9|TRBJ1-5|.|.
TGTGCCAGCAGCTTACAGGGGAGCAATCAGCCCCAGCATTTT
CASSLQGSNQPQHF
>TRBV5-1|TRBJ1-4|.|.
TGCGCCAGCAGCTTGATGGCAGGTCACGAAAAACTGTTTTTT
CASSLMAGHEKLFF
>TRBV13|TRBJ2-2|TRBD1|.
TGTGCCAGCAGCTCCCTGGACAGGGCAGGTACCGGGGAGCTGTTTTTT
CASSSLDRAGTGELFF
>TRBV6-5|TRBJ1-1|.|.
TGTGCCAGCAGAGCACAGGGTAGGACTGAAGCTTTCTTT
CASRAQGRTEAFF
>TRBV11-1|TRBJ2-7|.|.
TGTGCCAGCAGCTTACGGGGTTCCTACGAGCAGTACTTC
CASSLRGSYEQYF
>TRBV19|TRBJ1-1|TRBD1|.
TGTGCCAGTGGGAGGACAGGGGAGTACACTGAAGCTTTCTTT
CASGRTGEYTEAFF
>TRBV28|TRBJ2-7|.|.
TGTGCCAGCGGGACACTTGGGTCCTACGAGCAGTACTTC
CASGTLGSYEQYF
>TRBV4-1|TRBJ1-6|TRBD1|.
TGCGCCAGCAGCCGCAATACAGGGGGTGATTCACCCCTCCACTTT
CASSRNTGGDSPLHF
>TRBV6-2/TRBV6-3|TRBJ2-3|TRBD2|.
TGTGCCAGCAGCTGGACTAGCGGGGGCTATACGCAGTATTTT
CASSWTSGGYTQYF
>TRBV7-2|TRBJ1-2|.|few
TGTGCCAGCAGCTTTGCAGGGTCTGAGGCCTATGGCTACACCTTC
CASSFAGSEAYGYTF
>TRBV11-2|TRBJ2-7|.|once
TGTGCCAGCAGCTTAGAGTCGGGGTCATCCTACGAGCAGTACTTC
CASSLESGSSYEQYF
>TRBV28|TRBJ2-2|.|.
TGTGCCAGCAGTCCCCCCTCCGTGGGGACTCATAACACCGGGGAGCTGTTTTTT
CASSPPSVGTHNTGELFF
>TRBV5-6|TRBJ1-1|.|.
TGTGCCAGCAGCCCAGGGGTTGGCACTGAAGCTTTCTTT
CASSPGVGTEAFF
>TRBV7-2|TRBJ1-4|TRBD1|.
TGTGCCAGCAGCGCCATGGGACAGGGGAACGAAAAACTGTTTTTT
CASSAMGQGNEKLFF